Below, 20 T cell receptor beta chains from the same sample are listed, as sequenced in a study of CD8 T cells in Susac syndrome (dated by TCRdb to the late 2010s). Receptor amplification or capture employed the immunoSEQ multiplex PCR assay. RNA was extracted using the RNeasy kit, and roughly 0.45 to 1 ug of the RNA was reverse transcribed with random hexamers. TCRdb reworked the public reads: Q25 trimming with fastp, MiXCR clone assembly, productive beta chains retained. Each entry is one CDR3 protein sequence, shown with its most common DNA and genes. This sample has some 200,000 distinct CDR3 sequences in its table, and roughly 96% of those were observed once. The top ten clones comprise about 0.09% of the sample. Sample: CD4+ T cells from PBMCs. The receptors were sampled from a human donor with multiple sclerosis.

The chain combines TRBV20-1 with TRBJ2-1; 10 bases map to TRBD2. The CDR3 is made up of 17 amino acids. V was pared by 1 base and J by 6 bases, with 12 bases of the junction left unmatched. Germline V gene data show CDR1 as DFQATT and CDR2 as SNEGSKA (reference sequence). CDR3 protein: CSARALAGDGWGNEQFF. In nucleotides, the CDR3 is TGCAGTGCTAGAGCTCTAGCGGGGGATGGGTGGGGCAATGAGCAGTTCTTC.

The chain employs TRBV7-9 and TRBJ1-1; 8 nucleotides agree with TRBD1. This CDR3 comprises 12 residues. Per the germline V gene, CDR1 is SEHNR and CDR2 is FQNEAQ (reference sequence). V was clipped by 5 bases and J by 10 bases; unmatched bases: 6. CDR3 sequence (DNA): TGTGCCAGCAGCCAGGGGGCGCTTGGAGCTTTCTTT. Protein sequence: CASSQGALGAFF.

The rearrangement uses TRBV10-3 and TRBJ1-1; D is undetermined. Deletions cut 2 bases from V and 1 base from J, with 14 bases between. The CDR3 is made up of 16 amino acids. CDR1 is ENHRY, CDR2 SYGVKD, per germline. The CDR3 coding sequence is TGTGCCATCAGTGAGATGGGCGGTGGGCAGAACACTGAAGCTTTCTTT. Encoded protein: CAISEMGGGQNTEAFF.

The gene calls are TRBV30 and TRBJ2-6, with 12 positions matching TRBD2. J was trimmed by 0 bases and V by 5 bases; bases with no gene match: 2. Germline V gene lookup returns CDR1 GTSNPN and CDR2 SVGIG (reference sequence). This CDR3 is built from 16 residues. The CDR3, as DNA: TGTGCCTGGGGGACTAGCGGGCGCTCTGGGGCCAACGTCCTGACTTTC. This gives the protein CAWGTSGRSGANVLTF.

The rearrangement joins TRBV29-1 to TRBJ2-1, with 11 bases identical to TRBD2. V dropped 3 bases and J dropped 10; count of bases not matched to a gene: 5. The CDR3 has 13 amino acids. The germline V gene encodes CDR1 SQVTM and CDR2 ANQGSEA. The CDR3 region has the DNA TGCAGCGTTGAGACTAGCGGGACCGAGGAGCAGTTCTTC. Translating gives CSVETSGTEEQFF.

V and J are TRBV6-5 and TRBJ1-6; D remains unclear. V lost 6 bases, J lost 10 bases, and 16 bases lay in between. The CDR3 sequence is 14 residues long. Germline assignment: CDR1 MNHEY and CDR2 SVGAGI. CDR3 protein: CASSTKTLGSPLHF. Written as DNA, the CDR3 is TGTGCCAGCAGCACCAAGACCCTCGGCTCACCCCTCCACTTT.

The CDR3 spells CASSYPSGGDSPLHF. The CDR3 DNA sequence: TGTGCCAGCAGCTATCCTTCAGGGGGCGATTCACCCCTCCACTTT. The chain has TRBV9 and TRBJ1-6, with 8 bases lining up with TRBD1. CDR1 and CDR2 (germline): SGDLS, YYNGEE. V was clipped by 4 bases and J by 8 bases; unmatched bases: 8. The CDR3 consists of 15 residues.

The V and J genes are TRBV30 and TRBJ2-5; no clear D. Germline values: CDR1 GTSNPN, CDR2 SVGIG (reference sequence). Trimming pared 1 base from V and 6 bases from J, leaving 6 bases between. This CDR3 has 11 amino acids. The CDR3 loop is CAWSAGQTQYF. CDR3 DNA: TGTGCCTGGAGTGCCGGACAGACCCAGTACTTC. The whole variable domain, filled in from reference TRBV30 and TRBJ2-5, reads SQTIHQWPATLVQPVGSPLSLECTVEGTSNPNLYWYRQAAGRGLQLLFYSVGIGQISSEVPQNLSASRPQDRQFILSSKKLLLSDSGFYLCAWSAGQTQYFGPGTRLLVL.

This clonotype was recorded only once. The CDR3 sequence: CASSSGAGSYGYTF. The CDR3 bases are TGTGCCAGCAGCTCCGGGGCCGGGTCTTATGGCTACACCTTC. The chain employs TRBV9 and TRBJ1-2; TRBD1 is a possible D gene (5 bases). The CDR3 is 14 amino acids. Germline V lookup: CDR1 SGDLS, CDR2 YYNGEE. The V and J ends lost 4 bases and 5 bases respectively, with 15 bases between them.

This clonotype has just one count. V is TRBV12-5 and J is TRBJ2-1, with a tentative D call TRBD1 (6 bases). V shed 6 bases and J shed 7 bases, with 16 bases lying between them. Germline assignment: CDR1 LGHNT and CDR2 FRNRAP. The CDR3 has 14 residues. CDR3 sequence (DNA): TGTGCTAGTGGACAAAATACAGGGCGGAATGAGCAGTTCTTC. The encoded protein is CASGQNTGRNEQFF.

CDR3 nucleotides: TGCAGCGTTGAAGCTCAGACGGGGCGCAATGAGCAGTTCTTC. Residues: CSVEAQTGRNEQFF. The rearrangement joins TRBV29-1 to TRBJ2-1; D assignment may be TRBD1 or TRBD2 (5 bases each). This CDR3 is built from 14 residues. Trimming pared 1 base from V and 6 bases from J, leaving 13 bases between. Per germline, CDR1 SQVTM and CDR2 ANQGSEA.

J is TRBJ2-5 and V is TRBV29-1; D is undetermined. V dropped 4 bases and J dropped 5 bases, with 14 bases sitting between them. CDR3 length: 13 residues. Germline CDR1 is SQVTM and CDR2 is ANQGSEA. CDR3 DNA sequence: TGCAGCGTTGTTGGCAGAACCTCCGAGACCCAGTACTTC. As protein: CSVVGRTSETQYF.

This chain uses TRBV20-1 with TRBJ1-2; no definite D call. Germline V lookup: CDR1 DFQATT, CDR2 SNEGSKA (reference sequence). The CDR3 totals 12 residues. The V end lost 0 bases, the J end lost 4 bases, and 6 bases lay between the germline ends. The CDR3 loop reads CSARDLSYGYTF. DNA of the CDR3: TGCAGTGCTAGAGATCTCTCCTATGGCTACACCTTC.

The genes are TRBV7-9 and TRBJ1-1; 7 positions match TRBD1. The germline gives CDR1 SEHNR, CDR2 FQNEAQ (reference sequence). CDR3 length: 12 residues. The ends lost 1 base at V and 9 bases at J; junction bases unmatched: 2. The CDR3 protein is CASSLGQGKAFF. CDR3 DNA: TGTGCCAGCAGCTTAGGACAGGGCAAAGCTTTCTTT.

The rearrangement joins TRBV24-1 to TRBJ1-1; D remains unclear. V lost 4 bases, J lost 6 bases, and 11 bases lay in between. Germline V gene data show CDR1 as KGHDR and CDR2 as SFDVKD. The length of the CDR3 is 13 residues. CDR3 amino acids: CATSDSGPSEAFF. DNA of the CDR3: TGTGCCACCAGTGACTCCGGGCCTTCTGAAGCTTTCTTT.

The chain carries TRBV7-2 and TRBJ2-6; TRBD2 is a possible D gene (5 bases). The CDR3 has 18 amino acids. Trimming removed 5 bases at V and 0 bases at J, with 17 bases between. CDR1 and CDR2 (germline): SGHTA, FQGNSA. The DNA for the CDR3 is TGTGCCAGCAGCCTATGGCGGGCAACGCCCTCTGGGGCCAACGTCCTGACTTTC. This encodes CASSLWRATPSGANVLTF. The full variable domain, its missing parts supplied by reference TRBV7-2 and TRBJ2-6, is GAGVSQSPSNKVTEKGKDVELRCDPISGHTALYWYRQSLGQGLEFLIYFQGNSAPDKSGLPSDRFSAERTGGSVSTLTIQRTQQEDSAVYLCASSLWRATPSGANVLTFGAGSRLTVL.

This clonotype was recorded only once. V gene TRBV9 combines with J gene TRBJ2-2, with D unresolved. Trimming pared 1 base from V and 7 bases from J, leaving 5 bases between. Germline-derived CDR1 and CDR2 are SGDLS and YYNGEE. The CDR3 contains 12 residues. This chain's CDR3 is CASSVSGGELFF. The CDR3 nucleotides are TGTGCCAGCAGCGTATCTGGCGGGGAGCTGTTTTTT.

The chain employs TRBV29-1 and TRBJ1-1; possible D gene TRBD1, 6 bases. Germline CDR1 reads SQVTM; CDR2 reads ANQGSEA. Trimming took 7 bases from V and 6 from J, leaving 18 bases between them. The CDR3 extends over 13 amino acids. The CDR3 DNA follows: TGCAGCGCTAAATGGACAGTGAGTGCTGAAGCTTTCTTT. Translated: CSAKWTVSAEAFF.

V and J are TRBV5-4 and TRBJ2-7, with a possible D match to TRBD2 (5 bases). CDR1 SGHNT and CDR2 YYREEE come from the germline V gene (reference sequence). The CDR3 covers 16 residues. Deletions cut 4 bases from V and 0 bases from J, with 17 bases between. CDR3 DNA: TGTGCCAGCAGCCCGAGGGAGCATTCTGGCTCCTACGAGCAGTACTTC. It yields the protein CASSPREHSGSYEQYF.

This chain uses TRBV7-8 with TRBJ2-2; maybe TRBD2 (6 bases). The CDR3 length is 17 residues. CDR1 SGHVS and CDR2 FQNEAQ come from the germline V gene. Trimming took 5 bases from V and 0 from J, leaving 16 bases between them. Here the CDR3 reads CASSPRWGLTNTGELFF. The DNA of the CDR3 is TGTGCCAGCAGCCCGAGGTGGGGACTCACGAACACCGGGGAGCTGTTTTTT.